The rows below give T cell receptor beta chains drawn from one sample of a study of shared clonotypes between healthy human individuals. Clones were sequenced by immunoSEQ multiplex PCR, and TCRdb holds only the in-frame ones, with some missing. The sample contains roughly 700,000 clones, around 72% of which appear only once. Material: memory CD4+ T cells sorted from blood. The source of these receptors is a woman aged 25 to 39 in good health. Each CDR3 is given with its conserved first and last residue. The D gene is left open where the match is weak. Some rows have no size entry. The others give once, few or many, or a class for an expanded clone.

j_call | d_call | clone_size | v_call | cdr3_nt | cdr3_aa
TRBJ2-1 | TRBD2 | - | TRBV7-9 | TGTGCTTCTAGCGGGAGTTACAATGAGCAGTTCTTC | CASSGSYNEQFF
TRBJ1-2 | TRBD1 | few | TRBV10-3 | TGTGCCATCAGAGATTCCGACAGGGGGCAGAACTATGGCTACACCTTC | CAIRDSDRGQNYGYTF
TRBJ2-4 | - | - | TRBV7-2 | TGTGCCAGCAGCCCCTCATCCGAAAACATTCAGTACTTC | CASSPSSENIQYF
TRBJ2-1 | - | - | TRBV11-2 | TGTGCCAGCAGCCACTCTTCGAGCGGCTACAATGAGCAGTTCTTC | CASSHSSSGYNEQFF
TRBJ1-5 | - | - | TRBV6-1 | TGTGCCAGCAGTGGGGACACGGCGGGCAATCAGCCCCAGCATTTT | CASSGDTAGNQPQHF
TRBJ2-7 | TRBD2 | once | TRBV27 | TGTGCCAGCAGTTTAATTCTAGCGGGAGGTCTCTACGAGCAGTACTTC | CASSLILAGGLYEQYF
TRBJ2-2 | TRBD1 | - | TRBV5-1 | TGCGCCAGCAGCCCGGACAGGGCCACCACCGGGGAGCTGTTTTTT | CASSPDRATTGELFF
TRBJ1-1 | TRBD1 | - | TRBV5-1 | TGCGCCAGCAGCTGGCAGCCGGGACAGGGGGCTGCTGAAGCTTTCTTT | CASSWQPGQGAAEAFF
TRBJ2-3 | - | - | TRBV5-1 | TGCGCCAGCAGCTTGGCCACCGTGGGCACAGATACGCAGTATTTT | CASSLATVGTDTQYF
TRBJ1-1 | - | - | TRBV28 | TGTGCCAGCAGTTTTGTAAACAGGATGAACACTGAAGCTTTCTTT | CASSFVNRMNTEAFF
TRBJ1-2 | - | many | TRBV5-1 | TGCGCCAGCAGCGATGGACAGTCCGAGGGCTATGGCTACACCTTC | CASSDGQSEGYGYTF
TRBJ2-2 | TRBD1 | - | TRBV28 | TGTGCCACCAAAGACAGGGGAGGAACCGGGGAGCTGTTTTTT | CATKDRGGTGELFF
TRBJ2-2 | - | few | TRBV21-1 | TGTGCCAGCAGCAAAGGGAAAGGAGGAACCGGGGAGCTGTTTTTT | CASSKGKGGTGELFF
TRBJ1-2 | - | - | TRBV2 | TGTGCCAGCAGTGAGCGGGGGGCGAATTATGGCTACACCTTC | CASSERGANYGYTF
TRBJ2-1 | - | - | TRBV29-1 | TGCAGCGTTGAAAGGGTCCAAAGAGAGCAGTTCTTC | CSVERVQREQFF
TRBJ2-1 | TRBD2 | - | TRBV25-1 | TGTGCCAGCACCACAGGACTAGCGGGCAACTCCTACAATGAGCAGTTCTTC | CASTTGLAGNSYNEQFF
TRBJ2-6 | - | few | TRBV19 | TGTGCCAGTAGTATCCCCCCAGGGGGAGGGTCTGGGGCCAACGTCCTGACTTTC | CASSIPPGGGSGANVLTF
TRBJ2-1 | - | - | TRBV28 | TGTGCCAGCACCTCCTCGGAGGGATCCTACAATGAGCAGTTCTTC | CASTSSEGSYNEQFF
TRBJ2-2 | TRBD2 | - | TRBV29-1 | TGCAGCGCCCTCTCTAGCGGGAAAAGGGACGGGGAGCTGTTTTTT | CSALSSGKRDGELFF
TRBJ2-1 | TRBD2 | - | TRBV27 | TGTGCCAGCAGTTTGCCGGGACTAGAGGGAATGGAGCAGTTCTTC | CASSLPGLEGMEQFF
TRBJ1-5 | - | - | TRBV7-2 | TGTGCCAGCAGCCCGAGGAGCGGGTCTAACAATCAGCCCCAGCATTTT | CASSPRSGSNNQPQHF
TRBJ2-7 | - | - | TRBV28 | TGTGCCAGCAGTTTTCTTGGAGAGCAGTACTTC | CASSFLGEQYF
TRBJ2-1 | - | - | TRBV29-1 | TGCAGCGTTGGACCGGGGTACAATGAGCAGTTCTTC | CSVGPGYNEQFF
TRBJ1-5 | - | - | TRBV4-1 | TGCGCCAGCAGCCAAGGATGGGAGGGATATAGCAATCAGCCCCAGCATTTT | CASSQGWEGYSNQPQHF
TRBJ1-1 | - | - | TRBV19 | TGTGCCAGTAGTATCCACCGGACAGCGAACACTGAAGCTTTCTTT | CASSIHRTANTEAFF
TRBJ1-5 | - | - | TRBV2 | TGTGCCAGCCGTGTGGGGCCACATCAGCCCCAGCATTTT | CASRVGPHQPQHF